One TCR beta chain is described in this entry. Its antigen is currently not known. No much larger clone exists at a distance of one base, and base qualities are not known. These data are taken from a study of OX40 agonist ivuxolimab in advanced cancers. The study in broad terms: Ivuxolimab was an agonistic, fully human IgG2 monoclonal antibody directed against OX40 (CD134), a costimulatory receptor. The monotherapy dose-escalation portion (N ≈ 55 patients) of the phase I ivuxolimab trial is reported in the paper. Partial responses occurred in three dose-escalation patients: two with cutaneous melanoma and one with hepatocellular carcinoma. The dose-escalation cohort was roughly 83% male with a mean age of approximately 59 years, ranging from about 23 to 85. Intravenous ivuxolimab was administered to patients every 2 weeks at six dose levels: 0.01, 0.1, 0.3, 1.5, 3 and 10 mg/kg. The point of sequencing TCRbeta in the periphery was to test whether ivuxolimab changed TCR sequence diversity and drove clonal T-cell expansion. Of the approximately 53 patients in dose escalation, about 20 had hepatocellular carcinoma, roughly 15 had melanoma, 9 had renal cell carcinoma and 9 had head and neck cancer. Patients were allowed to have had prior anti-PD-1, anti-PD-L1 or anti-CTLA-4 therapy, and less than 45% of the dose-escalation patients had previously received checkpoint inhibitors. Overall study results and their limits: Clonal expansion of both CD4+ and CD8+ blood T cells was observed from baseline to week 6 at doses 0.1 to 3.0 mg/kg. Partial responders in the 0.1-3.0 mg/kg groups had among the lowest normalized peripheral clonal expansion, especially among CD8+ T cells. After ivuxolimab, expanded clones were on average more numerous among CD8+ T cells than among CD4+ T cells. Low levels of normalized T-cell clonal expansion were also seen in some patients who did not respond. The antigen specificity of the clonally expanded peripheral T cells was not determined.

The trial excluded patients who had a history of autoimmune disease or who were on systemic immunosuppression. Peripheral blood for TCR sequencing was collected from all dose cohorts at baseline, on cycle 4 day 1, and on cycle 7 day 1. The samples were taken from a phase I, first-in-human, multicenter, open-label dose-escalation trial of ivuxolimab. The trial enrolled adults with locally advanced or metastatic head and neck squamous cell, hepatocellular, melanoma or renal cell carcinoma. Before TCR sequencing, CD4+ and CD8+ T cells were separately sorted from peripheral blood. The germline V and J ends show losses of 6 bases and 3 bases respectively, and no gene match explains 8 bases of the junction. Including cysteine and phenylalanine, the CDR3 has 15 amino acids. Kept here is only the CDR3 DNA, which spans 45 bases and is read in frame from base 1. In the germline V gene, CDR1 corresponds to LGHNA and CDR2 to YNFKEQ.

To sequence the TCRbeta CDR3 region, genomic DNA was isolated from the sorted cells. The immunoSEQ Assay was used to sequence the TCRbeta CDR3 regions. TCRdb stores this immuneACCESS table with in-frame sequences only. Part of the clones is absent; in the studies checked, under half of the shortfall reflects unresolved V genes, and no reason is known for the rest. The sample table shows 70,000 to 85,000 clones, and more than 85% are seen once. In total, the top ten clones hold 0.55% to 0.7% of the sample. The TCR sequence derives from an adult with an advanced solid tumor such as melanoma, head and neck, liver or kidney cancer. This sequence uses TRBV4-2 and TRBJ2-7, and TRBD2 matches 10 of the central bases. The sample in question was CD4+ or CD8+ T cells sorted from blood, obtained in a trial of the OX40 agonist ivuxolimab. The DNA is as follows: TGTGCCAGCAGTTCCGGGACTAGCGACAACTACGAGCAGTACTTC. This codes for CASSSGTSDNYEQYF.